Presented here are 9 T cell receptor beta chains from one specimen sequenced in a study of blood T cells in healthy people across ages. Alongside a J-beta primer mix, a sample-barcoded 5' primer served in a second PCR lasting roughly 7 to 11 cycles. One entry per CDR3 protein results from TCRdb running MiXCR on the 5' RACE reads. The sample lists over a million distinct CDR3 sequences; approximately 25% were seen once. In addition, the sample was reused for a study of T cells of mothers and their children.

Material: blood. The receptors derive from a girl aged 2-10 years in good health.

The chain recombines TRBV6-1 with TRBJ2-2, with 13 bases identical to TRBD2. Germline trimming cut 5 bases from V and 0 bases from J; bases unmatched to any gene: 15. Germline values: CDR1 MNHNS, CDR2 SASEGT. The CDR3 has 21 amino acids. The CDR3 sequence: CASSMPLNMGLAGPNTGELFF. As DNA, the CDR3 is TGTGCCAGCAGTATGCCCCTTAATATGGGACTAGCGGGGCCGAACACCGGGGAGCTGTTTTTT.

V gene TRBV20-1 combines with J gene TRBJ2-3; TRBD2 is a possible D gene (6 bases). Trimming left V 5 bases short and J 0 bases short, with 18 bases between. CDR1 DFQATT and CDR2 SNEGSKA come from the germline V gene (reference sequence). This CDR3 spans 16 amino acids. CDR3: CSAASHSGASTDTQYF. The CDR3 DNA sequence: TGCAGTGCTGCCTCCCATAGCGGAGCTAGCACAGATACGCAGTATTTT.

The V call is TRBV2, the J call TRBJ2-5; no clear D. This CDR3 is 9 amino acids long. Trimming pared 4 bases from V and 11 bases from J, leaving 5 bases between. Germline CDR1 SNHLY, CDR2 FYNNEI. CDR3 amino acids: CASSAPQYF. As DNA, the CDR3 is TGTGCCAGCAGTGCCCCGCAGTACTTC.

V is TRBV21-1 and J is TRBJ1-2; TRBD1, the D gene given by the table, was not confirmed from the DNA. TRBV21-1 has pseudogene status. The CDR3 runs 12 residues. The CDR3 here is CASSAPPYGYTF. The CDR3 bases are TGTGCCAGCAGCGCGCCCCCCTATGGCTACACCTTC.

The chain has TRBV4-2 and TRBJ2-1, with 9 bases aligning to TRBD1. The better agreement between TRBJ2-5 and the DNA end casts doubt on the J call. This CDR3 comprises 16 residues. Germline V gene sequence: CDR1 LGHNA, CDR2 YNFKEQ. CDR3 bases: TGTGCCAGCAGCCAAGACCCGGGACAGGGTGCGGAGACCCAGTACTTC. It specifies CASSQDPGQGAETQYF.

This clonotype turned up a few times. This rearrangement joins TRBV28 to TRBJ2-7, with a tentative D call TRBD1 (5 bases). V was cut by 4 bases and J by 1 base, with 11 bases left in between. Germline lookup yields CDR1 MDHEN and CDR2 SYDVKM. The length of the CDR3 is 14 residues. In DNA form, the CDR3 reads TGTGCCAGCAGTTCGGACATACCTTCCTACGAGCAGTACTTC. Amino acid sequence: CASSSDIPSYEQYF.

J is TRBJ2-7 and V is TRBV12-3 or TRBV12-4; weak D call: TRBD2 (5 bases). Between the trimmed V and J ends, which lost 2 bases and 5 bases, there was a span of 13 bases. The CDR3 length is 14 residues. The CDR3 nucleotides read TGTGCCAGCAGTTTACATCTTGGTAGCGACGAGCAGTACTTC. This codes for CASSLHLGSDEQYF.

The rearrangement uses TRBV11-2 and TRBJ2-4; no clear D gene. Germline-derived CDR1 and CDR2 are SGHAT and FQNNGV. This CDR3 has 19 residues. The V and J ends lost 0 bases and 0 bases respectively, with 18 bases between them. The CDR3 here is CASSLDLLAAKLAKNIQYF. Here the CDR3 DNA reads TGTGCCAGCAGCTTAGATCTCTTGGCAGCCAAACTAGCCAAAAACATTCAGTACTTC.

In its sample, this clonotype was seen a few times. This chain connects TRBV4-3 to TRBJ2-5; 7 bases map to TRBD2. Per germline, CDR1 LGHNA and CDR2 YSLEER. Trimming removed 3 bases from V and 5 bases from J; junction bases left unmatched: 9. CDR3 length equals 15 residues. The CDR3 spells CASSQWNGEGETQYF. The CDR3 bases are TGCGCCAGCAGCCAGTGGAACGGGGAGGGGGAGACCCAGTACTTC.